The present T cell receptor beta chain was sequenced within a study of OX40 agonist ivuxolimab in advanced cancers. There are a few counts of this clone. The junction had 14 bases not matched to a gene; V was cut back by 5 bases and J by 8 bases. This CDR3 has 15 amino acids. Looked up from germline, CDR1 is SEHNR and CDR2 is FQNEAQ (reference sequence). Assay: immunoSEQ multiplex PCR; the TCRdb copy retains only in-frame clones and omits some. The sample records fewer than 95,000 clones, roughly 80% being singletons. The chain uses TRBV7-9 and TRBJ1-2; 7 bases agree with TRBD1. The sequence came from an adult with an advanced solid tumor such as melanoma, head and neck, liver or kidney cancer. The sequenced sample was CD4+ or CD8+ T cells sorted from blood, obtained in a trial of the OX40 agonist ivuxolimab. CDR3 DNA sequence: TGTGCCAGCAGCCTACGGGACAGCCCTAGACAGGGCTACACCTTC. This codes for CASSLRDSPRQGYTF.